There are many counts of the clone carrying this T cell receptor (beta chain). This sample was taken from a study of T cells in Graves' hyperthyroidism and ophthalmopathy. TCR beta CDR3 regions were amplified from RNA. With the HTBI primer set, the TCR CDR3 went through a first round of RT-PCR. TCRdb re-analysed the multiplex PCR reads in MiXCR, keeping a single row per CDR3 protein. Of 350,000 to 450,000 distinct CDR3 sequences in the sample, about a sixth were seen once. The germline V and J ends were trimmed by 3 bases and 4 bases, with 16 bases remaining between them. The CDR3 runs 15 residues. Looked up from germline, CDR1 is SGHRS and CDR2 is YFSETQ.

This clonotype was obtained from a woman between 25 and 40 years old with Graves' hyperthyroidism that later progressed to Graves' ophthalmopathy. The chain carries TRBV5-1 and TRBJ1-1; possible D gene TRBD1, 5 bases. Sequenced material: blood. The CDR3 sequence: CASSSSGGVFTEAFF. The CDR3 DNA reads TGCGCCAGCAGCTCATCCGGGGGAGTGTTCACTGAAGCTTTCTTT. Based on the CDR3 plus reference TRBV5-1 and TRBJ1-1, the full variable domain is KAGVTQTPRYLIKTRGQQVTLSCSPISGHRSVSWYQQTPGQGLQFLFEYFSETQRNKGNFPGRFSGRQFSNSRSEMNVSTLELGDSALYLCASSSSGGVFTEAFFGQGTRLTVV.